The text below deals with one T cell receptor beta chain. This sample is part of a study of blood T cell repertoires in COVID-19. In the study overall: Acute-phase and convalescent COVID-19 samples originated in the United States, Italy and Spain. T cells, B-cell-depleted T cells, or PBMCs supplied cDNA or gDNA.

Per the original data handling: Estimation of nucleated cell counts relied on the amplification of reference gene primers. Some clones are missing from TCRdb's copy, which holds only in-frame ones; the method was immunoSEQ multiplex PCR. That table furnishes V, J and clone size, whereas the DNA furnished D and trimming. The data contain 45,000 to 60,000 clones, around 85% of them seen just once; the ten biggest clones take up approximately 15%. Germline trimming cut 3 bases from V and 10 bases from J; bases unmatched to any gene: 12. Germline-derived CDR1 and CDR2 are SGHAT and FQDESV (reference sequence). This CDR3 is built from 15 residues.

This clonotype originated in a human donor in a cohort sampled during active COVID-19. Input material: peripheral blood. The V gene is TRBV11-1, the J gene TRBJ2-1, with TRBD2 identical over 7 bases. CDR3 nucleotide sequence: TGTGCCAGCAGCTTGAGCGGGACCGACAATTCGGAGCAGTTCTTC. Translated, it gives CASSLSGTDNSEQFF.